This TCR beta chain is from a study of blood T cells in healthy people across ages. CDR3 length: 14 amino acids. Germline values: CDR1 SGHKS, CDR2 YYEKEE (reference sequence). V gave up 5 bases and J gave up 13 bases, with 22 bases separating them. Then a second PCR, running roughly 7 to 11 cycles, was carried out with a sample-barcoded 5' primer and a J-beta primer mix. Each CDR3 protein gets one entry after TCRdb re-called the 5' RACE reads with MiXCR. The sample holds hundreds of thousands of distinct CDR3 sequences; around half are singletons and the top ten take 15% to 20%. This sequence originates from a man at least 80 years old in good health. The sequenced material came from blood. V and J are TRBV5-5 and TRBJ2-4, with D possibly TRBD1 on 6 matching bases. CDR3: CASSWDTGVWEQYF. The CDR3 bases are TGTGCCAGCAGTTGGGACACCGGAGTTTGGGAGCAGTACTTC.